The 28 T cell receptor beta chains in this list originate from one sample, sequenced in a study of PD-L1 blockade in urothelial cancer. TCRdb's copy holds only in-frame clones and misses some; the assay was immunoSEQ multiplex PCR. The sample contains approximately 38,000 clones, around 89% of which appear only once. The input for sequencing was PBMCs, taken around atezolizumab (anti-PD-L1) treatment. These receptors all come from a man aged 55 to 69 with urothelial cancer.

The V and J genes are TRBV7-2 and TRBJ2-3; maybe TRBD1 (5 bases). The CDR3 sequence is 11 residues long. Deletions cut 5 bases from V and 5 bases from J, with 5 bases between. CDR1 is SGHTA and CDR2 is FQGNSA in the germline V gene. For the CDR3, the DNA is TGTGCCAGCAGCCAGGGAGATACGCAGTATTTT. This translates into CASSQGDTQYF.

The chain couples TRBV11-3 to TRBJ1-6; TRBD1 matches 8 bases. There are 15 residues in the CDR3. The J segment lost 5 bases and the V segment lost 5 bases, leaving 5 bases of the junction unmatched. Per germline, CDR1 SGHNT and CDR2 YENEEA. The CDR3 DNA reads as TGTGCCAGCAGCCTTGGACAGGGCCATAATTCACCCCTCCACTTT. Encoded protein: CASSLGQGHNSPLHF.

This chain links TRBV19 with TRBJ1-2; 8 bases are a match to TRBD1. Germline lookup yields CDR1 LNHDA and CDR2 SQIVND (reference sequence). The CDR3 is 16 residues long. With 5 bases clipped from V and 7 bases from J, the junction kept 15 bases outside the gene matches. CDR3 residues: CASSPAGTGEATGYTF. The DNA for the CDR3 is TGTGCCAGTAGTCCCGCCGGGACAGGCGAGGCTACTGGCTACACCTTC.

The chain has TRBV7-9 and TRBJ2-5; 12 nucleotides align to TRBD1. From germline, CDR1 is SEHNR and CDR2 FQNEAQ (reference sequence). The CDR3 totals 15 residues. V lost 4 bases and J lost 4; bases outside the gene matches: 4. The CDR3 nucleotides read TGTGCCAGCAGCTCGGGGACAGGGGGCGCAGAGACCCAGTACTTC. This gives the protein CASSSGTGGAETQYF. Full variable domain (remainder filled in from reference TRBV7-9 and TRBJ2-5): DTGVSQNPRHKITKRGQNVTFRCDPISEHNRLYWYRQTLGQGPEFLTYFQNEAQLEKSRLLSDRFSAERPKGSFSTLEIQRTEQGDSAMYLCASSSGTGGAETQYFGPGTRLLVL.

V gene TRBV7-2 combines with J gene TRBJ1-5, with D tentatively TRBD1 (5 bases). V was trimmed by 5 bases and J by 0 bases, leaving 11 bases between them. There are 15 residues in the CDR3. CDR1 is SGHTA and CDR2 is FQGNSA in the germline V gene. CDR3 loop: CASSRDYYSNQPQHF. The CDR3 nucleotides read TGTGCCAGCAGCAGGGACTATTATAGCAATCAGCCCCAGCATTTT.

This chain joins TRBV5-1 and TRBJ2-7; TRBD1 matches 7 bases. With 4 bases clipped from V and 6 bases from J, the junction kept 13 bases outside the gene matches. In germline, CDR1 is SGHRS, CDR2 YFSETQ. This CDR3 region has 15 residues. Here the CDR3 DNA reads TGCGCCAGCAGCGTTGATTCGACAGGGAGTCGCGAGCAGTACTTC. Translating gives CASSVDSTGSREQYF.

The chain's CDR3 is CAISGHITGELFF. The CDR3 nucleotides are TGTGCCATCAGCGGACATATCACCGGGGAGCTGTTTTTT. This chain links TRBV10-3 with TRBJ2-2, with a tentative D call TRBD1 (5 bases). Germline lookup yields CDR1 ENHRY and CDR2 SYGVKD. This CDR3 is 13 amino acids long. V lost 6 bases, J lost 4 bases, and 9 bases lay in between.

V and J are TRBV5-1 and TRBJ1-2; 10 bases agree with TRBD1. J gave up 7 bases and V 7 bases, and 13 bases lay outside the gene matches. Germline-derived CDR1 and CDR2 are SGHRS and YFSETQ. The CDR3 covers 15 residues. The CDR3 nucleotides read TGCGCCAGCGAACCATCCGGGACAGGGGTCGTTGGCTACACCTTC. Its translation is CASEPSGTGVVGYTF.

J is TRBJ1-3 and V is TRBV19; D is unresolved. Germline V gene sequence: CDR1 LNHDA, CDR2 SQIVND (reference sequence). This CDR3 is 14 amino acids long. The V gene lost 3 bases and the J gene lost 3 bases, with 9 bases spanning the gap. CDR3 loop: CASSIMGIGNTIYF. For the CDR3, the DNA is TGTGCCAGTAGTATCATGGGCATTGGAAACACCATATATTTT.

V usage is TRBV28 and J usage is TRBJ1-1; a weak D match, TRBD1 (5 bases). Germline CDR1 and CDR2: MDHEN and SYDVKM. Trimming removed 1 base at V and 3 bases at J, with 12 bases between. This CDR3 contains 15 residues. Here the CDR3 DNA reads TGTGCCAGCAGTTTATCAGCGGGGCGGGACACTGAAGCTTTCTTT. This sequence encodes CASSLSAGRDTEAFF.

The CDR3: CASSLSGQGGYEQYF. The CDR3 region has the DNA TGTGCCAGCAGCTTATCGGGACAGGGGGGATACGAGCAGTACTTC. The V call is TRBV7-3, the J call TRBJ2-7; 11 bases fit TRBD1. The CDR3 runs to 15 residues. After removal of 2 bases from V and 4 bases from J, the junction contained 4 bases not matched to a gene. The germline CDR1 and CDR2 sequences are SGHTA and FQGTGA.

This clone was detected only once. The chain couples TRBV28 to TRBJ1-3, with D unresolved. Trimming took 5 bases from V and 3 from J, leaving 11 bases between them. CDR1 and CDR2 from the germline V gene are MDHEN and SYDVKM. This CDR3 region has 14 residues. The CDR3 here is CASSPPRGGNTIYF. Here the CDR3 DNA reads TGTGCCAGCAGTCCACCCCGAGGTGGAAACACCATATATTTT. Full variable domain (remainder filled in from reference TRBV28 and TRBJ1-3): DVKVTQSSRYLVKRTGEKVFLECVQDMDHENMFWYRQDPGLGLRLIYFSYDVKMKEKGDIPEGYSVSREKKERFSLILESASTNQTSMYLCASSPPRGGNTIYFGEGSWLTVV.

The chain employs TRBV12-5 and TRBJ2-7, with D uncertain. The V gene's germline CDR1 is LGHNT and CDR2 FRNRAP. The CDR3 is 16 residues long. V gave up 0 bases and J gave up 1 base, with 13 bases separating them. For the CDR3, the DNA is TGTGCTAGTGGTTTGGTACTTTCCGAAGTTTCCTACGAGCAGTACTTC. It yields the protein CASGLVLSEVSYEQYF.

The chain carries TRBV7-2 and TRBJ2-1, with 8 positions matching TRBD2. In germline, CDR1 is SGHTA, CDR2 FQGNSA. This CDR3 region has 12 residues. Trimming removed 5 bases from V and 9 bases from J; junction bases left unmatched: 3. CDR3 in amino acids: CASSRRGGEQFF. The DNA for the CDR3 is TGTGCCAGCAGCCGCCGGGGGGGTGAGCAGTTCTTC.

The V and J genes are TRBV7-3 and TRBJ2-2; maybe TRBD1 (6 bases). Germline-derived CDR1 and CDR2 are SGHTA and FQGTGA. Trimming stripped 5 bases from V and 4 bases from J, with 14 bases between. This CDR3 comprises 15 residues. The CDR3 region is CASSPPGQTTGELFF. The CDR3, as DNA: TGTGCCAGCAGCCCCCCCGGACAGACCACCGGGGAGCTGTTTTTT. Drawing the rest from reference TRBV7-3 and TRBJ2-2, the complete variable domain is GAGVSQTPSNKVTEKGKYVELRCDPISGHTALYWYRQSLGQGPEFLIYFQGTGAADDSGLPNDRFFAVRPEGSVSTLKIQRTERGDSAVYLCASSPPGQTTGELFFGEGSRLTVL.

V and J are TRBV9 and TRBJ1-1, with D unclear. There are 15 residues in the CDR3. The V gene lost 4 bases and the J gene lost 5 bases, with 18 bases spanning the gap. The germline V gene has CDR1 SGDLS and CDR2 YYNGEE. CDR3 bases: TGTGCCAGCAGCCCTGAGGGCGCCGAGGGAACTGAAGCTTTCTTT. Encoded protein: CASSPEGAEGTEAFF.

This chain connects TRBV7-2 to TRBJ1-2; perhaps TRBD1 as D (5 bases). The length of the CDR3 is 13 residues. CDR1 is SGHTA, CDR2 FQGNSA, per germline. V was clipped by 5 bases and J by 7 bases, with 14 bases between them. CDR3 in amino acids: CASSPWGESGYTF. The CDR3 DNA is TGTGCCAGCAGCCCTTGGGGGGAGAGTGGCTACACCTTC.

The chain recombines TRBV2 with TRBJ2-2; 8 nucleotides align to TRBD1. The CDR3 has 14 residues. Germline trimming cut 5 bases from V and 7 bases from J; bases unmatched to any gene: 6. Germline V CDR1 and CDR2: SNHLY, FYNNEI. The CDR3 spells CASSYRGRGGELFF. The DNA of the CDR3 is TGTGCCAGCAGTTACAGGGGGAGAGGCGGGGAGCTGTTTTTT.

This chain connects TRBV5-1 to TRBJ2-5; 7 nucleotides match TRBD2. CDR1 and CDR2 from the germline V gene are SGHRS and YFSETQ. This CDR3 has 14 amino acids. V lost 4 bases and J lost 1; bases outside the gene matches: 4. The CDR3 reads CASSIGRTQETQYF. The CDR3 nucleotides read TGCGCCAGCAGCATCGGGAGGACCCAAGAGACCCAGTACTTC.

This chain connects TRBV27 to TRBJ2-5; 12 bases fit TRBD2. CDR1 and CDR2 (germline): MNHEY, SMNVEV (reference sequence). The CDR3 contains 18 residues. Unmatched junction bases numbered 16, after V lost 5 bases and J lost 6 bases. The CDR3 nucleotides read TGTGCCAGCAGTCCATCTCTAGCGGGAGGGCCGGGGGCGAAGACCCAGTACTTC. Translating gives CASSPSLAGGPGAKTQYF.

The V gene is TRBV2, the J gene TRBJ1-4, with 9 positions matching TRBD1. Losses at the gene ends were 8 bases for V and 7 bases for J; bases not matched to a gene: 8. CDR3 length: 14 amino acids. Looked up from germline, CDR1 is SNHLY and CDR2 is FYNNEI. The CDR3 nucleotides are TGTGCCAGCCTGTGGACAGGGGTGGGTGAAAAACTGTTTTTT. Amino acids: CASLWTGVGEKLFF. The full variable domain, rest sourced from reference TRBV2 and TRBJ1-4, is EPEVTQTPSHQVTQMGQEVILRCVPISNHLYFYWYRQILGQKVEFLVSFYNNEISEKSEIFDDQFSVERPDGSNFTLKIRSTKLEDSAMYFCASLWTGVGEKLFFGSGTQLSVL.

The J gene is TRBJ1-2, the V gene TRBV5-1; D remains ambiguous. Germline assignment: CDR1 SGHRS and CDR2 YFSETQ. The CDR3 is made up of 14 amino acids. V was trimmed by 0 bases and J by 4 bases, leaving 10 bases between them. This chain's CDR3 is CASSLDGRGYGYTF. CDR3 nucleotide sequence: TGCGCCAGCAGCTTGGACGGGCGGGGCTATGGCTACACCTTC.

The V call is TRBV11-3, the J call TRBJ2-3, with 8 nucleotides matching TRBD1. The germline V gene has CDR1 SGHNT and CDR2 YENEEA. Losses at the gene ends were 4 bases for V and 1 base for J; bases not matched to a gene: 7. CDR3 length: 16 amino acids. The CDR3 coding sequence is TGTGCCAGCAGCTCCGGACAGGGAGCTGGCACAGATACGCAGTATTTT. Translated: CASSSGQGAGTDTQYF.

The V gene is TRBV29-1, the J gene TRBJ1-1, with D possibly TRBD1 on 5 matching bases. This CDR3 spans 13 amino acids. The V end was cut by 3 bases, the J end by 0 bases, with 8 bases between. Germline V gene sequence: CDR1 SQVTM, CDR2 ANQGSEA. The CDR3, as DNA: TGCAGCGTTGAGCGACAGTTGAACACTGAAGCTTTCTTT. This gives the protein CSVERQLNTEAFF.

This clone was seen once. CDR3 sequence (DNA): TGTGCCAGCACCCCGGGGTTACGGGTTGCGGTCGCTGAAGCTTTCTTT. It specifies CASTPGLRVAVAEAFF. The V and J genes are TRBV5-4 and TRBJ1-1; D is undetermined. This CDR3 has 16 residues. Between the trimmed V and J ends, which lost 6 bases and 6 bases, there was a span of 24 bases. Germline V gene data show CDR1 as SGHNT and CDR2 as YYREEE (reference sequence).

The V gene is TRBV7-3, the J gene TRBJ2-3, with TRBD2 identical over 10 bases. V gave up 4 bases and J gave up 0 bases; unmatched junction bases: 4. This CDR3 is 16 amino acids long. Germline assignment: CDR1 SGHTA and CDR2 FQGTGA. The CDR3 sequence is CASSSGTSVSTDTQYF. The CDR3 coding sequence is TGTGCCAGCAGCTCCGGGACTAGCGTTAGCACAGATACGCAGTATTTT.

The genes are TRBV19 and TRBJ1-1, with D maybe TRBD1 (5 bases). The V gene's germline CDR1 is LNHDA and CDR2 SQIVND (reference sequence). Trimming stripped 7 bases from V and 3 bases from J, with 12 bases between. The CDR3 runs to 13 residues. CDR3: CASTRGGYTEAFF. CDR3 in DNA: TGTGCCAGTACCCGTGGGGGGTACACTGAAGCTTTCTTT.

The count of this clone is one. The chain combines TRBV2 with TRBJ2-2, with D tentatively TRBD1 (6 bases). This CDR3 spans 14 amino acids. Germline V gene lookup returns CDR1 SNHLY and CDR2 FYNNEI. The V gene lost 8 bases and the J gene lost 0 bases, with 10 bases spanning the gap. The CDR3 coding sequence is TGTGCCAGCCAGGGGCGGGCGAACACCGGGGAGCTGTTTTTT. This translates into CASQGRANTGELFF.